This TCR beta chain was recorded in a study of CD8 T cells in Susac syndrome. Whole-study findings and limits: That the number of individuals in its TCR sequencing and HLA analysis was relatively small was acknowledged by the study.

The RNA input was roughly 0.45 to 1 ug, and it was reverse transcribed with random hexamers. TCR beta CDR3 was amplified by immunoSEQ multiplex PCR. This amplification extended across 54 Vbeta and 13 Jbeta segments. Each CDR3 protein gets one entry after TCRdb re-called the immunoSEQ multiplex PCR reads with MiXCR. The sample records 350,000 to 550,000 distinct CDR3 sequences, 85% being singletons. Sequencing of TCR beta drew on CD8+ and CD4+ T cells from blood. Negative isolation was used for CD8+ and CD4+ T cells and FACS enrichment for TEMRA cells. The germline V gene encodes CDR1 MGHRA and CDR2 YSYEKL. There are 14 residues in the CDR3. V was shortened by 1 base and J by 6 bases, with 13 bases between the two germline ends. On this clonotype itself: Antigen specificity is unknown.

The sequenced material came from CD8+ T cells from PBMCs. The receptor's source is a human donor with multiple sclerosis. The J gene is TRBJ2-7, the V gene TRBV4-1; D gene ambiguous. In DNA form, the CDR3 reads TGCGCCAGCAGCCAAGGTCCCCAGGCGGTCGAGCAGTACTTC. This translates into CASSQGPQAVEQYF.